A single sample is the source of the 6 T cell receptor beta chains below, sequenced in a study of PD-L1 blockade in urothelial cancer. The time point is: peripheral blood 6 weeks after treatment start. The repertoire was sequenced with immunoSEQ multiplex PCR; TCRdb's copy has only in-frame clones and lacks some. The data contain 35,000 to 40,000 clones, 70% to 90% of them singletons. Sequences were derived from PBMCs, sampled around atezolizumab (anti-PD-L1) treatment. The receptors come from a man aged 55-75 years with urothelial cancer.

The chain joins TRBV11-2 to TRBJ2-1; the match to TRBD2 covers 10 bases. Looked up from germline, CDR1 is SGHAT and CDR2 is FQNNGV. Trimming cost V 4 bases and J 2 bases; bases outside gene matches: 8. This CDR3 is built from 17 residues. In DNA, the CDR3 is TGTGCCAGCAGCTCCCGGGCCGGGACTAGCGCCTACAATGAGCAGTTCTTC. It specifies CASSSRAGTSAYNEQFF.

The chain uses TRBV7-8 and TRBJ2-2; tentative D call: TRBD2 (5 bases). The V gene lost 5 bases and the J gene lost 1 base, with 14 bases spanning the gap. The CDR3 is made up of 16 amino acids. CDR1 and CDR2 from the germline V gene are SGHVS and FQNEAQ. The CDR3 bases are TGTGCCAGCAGCCGTGTTCCCCGGGAGAACACCGGGGAGCTGTTTTTT. Residues: CASSRVPRENTGELFF.

The chain employs TRBV30 and TRBJ2-7; 9 bases agree with TRBD1. Germline CDR1 is GTSNPN and CDR2 is SVGIG (reference sequence). CDR3 size: 13 residues. V trimming: 5 bases; J trimming: 6 bases; junction bases outside the gene matches: 8. The DNA for the CDR3 is TGTGCCTGGGGTAGGGACAGGGAGGGCGAGCAGTACTTC. This translates into CAWGRDREGEQYF.

The genes are TRBV5-4 and TRBJ1-2; 7 bases are a match to TRBD1. The V segment lost 4 bases and the J segment 6 bases; nucleotides outside the gene matches: 6. Germline V lookup: CDR1 SGHNT, CDR2 YYREEE (reference sequence). The CDR3 length is 13 residues. CDR3 sequence reads: CASSLQGPDGYTF. In DNA form, the CDR3 reads TGTGCCAGCAGCCTACAGGGGCCGGATGGCTACACCTTC.

V gene TRBV10-1 combines with J gene TRBJ1-2, with unresolved D. V dropped 0 bases and J dropped 8 bases, with 10 bases sitting between them. CDR3 size: 13 residues. Germline V gene lookup returns CDR1 WNHNN and CDR2 SYGVQD (reference sequence). The CDR3 nucleotides read TGCGCCAGCAGTGAGTCGGCAGCGCTCGGCTACACCTTC. Its protein is CASSESAALGYTF.

V is TRBV14 and J is TRBJ2-1; TRBD2 aligns across 9 bases. CDR3 length: 15 amino acids. Germline V gene lookup returns CDR1 SGHDN and CDR2 FVKESK. The ends lost 4 bases at V and 5 bases at J; junction bases unmatched: 6. The chain's CDR3 is CASSPGTSRNNEQFF. The CDR3, as DNA: TGTGCCAGCAGCCCCGGGACTAGCCGCAACAATGAGCAGTTCTTC.